These 21 T cell receptor beta chains share one sample of origin, sequenced in a study of blood T cell repertoires in COVID-19. The table came from immunoSEQ multiplex PCR; TCRdb's copy has only in-frame clones and leaves some out. Among 160,000 or so clones listed, 81% were seen once. The sample consisted of peripheral blood. The origin of the receptors is a man aged 55-75 years with active or convalescent COVID-19.

A few counts support this clone. This chain links TRBV5-1 with TRBJ1-5, with 7 positions matching TRBD1. Germline values: CDR1 SGHRS, CDR2 YFSETQ. J gave up 7 bases and V 5 bases, and 12 bases lay outside the gene matches. CDR3 size: 15 residues. The CDR3 region has the DNA TGCGCCAGCAGTAATACAGGGGAGGCGGAACAGCCCCAGCATTTT. Amino acid sequence: CASSNTGEAEQPQHF.

The rearrangement links TRBV27 to TRBJ2-2; 7 bases are shared with TRBD2. This CDR3 is built from 16 residues. The germline V gene encodes CDR1 MNHEY and CDR2 SMNVEV (reference sequence). J was trimmed by 1 base and V by 1 base; bases with no gene match: 3. The CDR3 reads CASSLWTRGNTGELFF. CDR3 DNA: TGTGCCAGCAGTTTATGGACTAGGGGGAACACCGGGGAGCTGTTTTTT.

The rearrangement joins TRBV2 to TRBJ1-5; D remains ambiguous. The CDR3 loop spans 15 amino acids. With 1 base removed from V and 0 bases from J, the gap between germline ends came to 7 bases. Germline V gene sequence: CDR1 SNHLY, CDR2 FYNNEI. The CDR3 bases are TGTGCCAGCAGTGAAGGGCAGATTAGCAATCAGCCCCAGCATTTT. Encoded protein: CASSEGQISNQPQHF.

This rearrangement joins TRBV5-6 to TRBJ2-7; D not certain. Trimming took off 0 bases at V and 3 bases at J, with 13 bases between the two ends. From germline, CDR1 is SGHDT and CDR2 YYEEEE. This CDR3 region has 15 residues. CDR3 protein: CASSLAPETYYEQYF. The CDR3 DNA reads as TGTGCCAGCAGCTTGGCCCCAGAAACATACTACGAGCAGTACTTC.

CDR3 DNA: TGTGCCAGCGCTTCGGGACAGAACTACGAGCAGTACTTC. Its translation: CASASGQNYEQYF. The V gene is TRBV6-5, the J gene TRBJ2-7, with 7 nucleotides matching TRBD1. CDR1 is MNHEY, CDR2 SVGAGI, per germline. The CDR3 covers 13 residues. The trim removed 8 bases at V and 3 bases at J, leaving 7 bases unmatched.

This sequence joins TRBV5-1 and TRBJ2-7; the match to TRBD2 covers 12 bases. The germline CDR1 and CDR2 sequences are SGHRS and YFSETQ. The CDR3 is 15 residues long. V lost 2 bases and J lost 2; bases outside the gene matches: 2. CDR3 sequence (DNA): TGCGCCAGCAGCTTCGGACTAGCGGGACCCTACGAGCAGTACTTC. This translates into CASSFGLAGPYEQYF.

This chain uses TRBV20-1 with TRBJ2-2; D gene uncertain. The germline V gene encodes CDR1 DFQATT and CDR2 SNEGSKA (reference sequence). V lost 6 bases, J lost 4 bases, and 6 bases lay in between. The CDR3 is 11 amino acids. The CDR3 sequence is CSARRTGELFF. The CDR3 coding sequence is TGCAGTGCGCGCCGCACCGGGGAGCTGTTTTTT.

This clone was seen once. The chain uses TRBV19 and TRBJ1-5, with 8 bases fitting TRBD1. Germline CDR1 is LNHDA and CDR2 is SQIVND (reference sequence). The V gene end was trimmed by 5 bases and the J gene end by 0 bases; junction bases not matched to a gene: 6. The CDR3 length is 16 residues. DNA for the CDR3: TGTGCCAGTAGTGAACAGGGGGGATATAGCAATCAGCCCCAGCATTTT. Its translation is CASSEQGGYSNQPQHF.

This chain joins TRBV25-1 and TRBJ2-2; the D gene is possibly TRBD1 (5 bases). CDR1 is MGHDK, CDR2 SYGVNS, per germline. V was trimmed by 3 bases and J by 4 bases, leaving 12 bases between them. The CDR3 has 15 amino acids. CDR3 protein: CASSDPRQSTGELFF. The DNA of the CDR3 is TGTGCCAGCAGTGATCCTAGACAGTCCACCGGGGAGCTGTTTTTT.

In nucleotides, the CDR3 is TGTGCCAGCAGCTTGTGGGCGAGCTCCTATAATTCACCCCTCCACTTT. Amino acid sequence: CASSLWASSYNSPLHF. The chain couples TRBV5-6 to TRBJ1-6; no firm D call. CDR1 SGHDT and CDR2 YYEEEE come from the germline V gene. This CDR3 contains 16 residues. The V end was cut by 1 base, the J end by 0 bases, with 8 bases between.

The V gene is TRBV29-1, the J gene TRBJ2-5; D uncertain. Per the germline V gene, CDR1 is SQVTM and CDR2 is ANQGSEA. The CDR3 has 11 amino acids. Trimming removed 5 bases at V and 4 bases at J, with 8 bases between. The CDR3 DNA reads TGCAGCGTTCGTCACGGAGAGACCCAGTACTTC. Translating it yields CSVRHGETQYF.

The rearrangement links TRBV4-1 to TRBJ1-6; D is perhaps TRBD1 (5 bases). This CDR3 is 13 amino acids long. The germline gives CDR1 MGHRA, CDR2 YSYEKL. Between the trimmed V and J ends, which lost 8 bases and 7 bases, there was a span of 12 bases. The CDR3 reads CASGGEGNSPLHF. The CDR3 nucleotides read TGCGCCAGCGGAGGGGAAGGGAATTCACCCCTCCACTTT.

The J gene is TRBJ1-2, the V gene TRBV6-5, with D possibly being TRBD1 (6 bases). This CDR3 comprises 15 residues. V dropped 5 bases and J dropped 4 bases, with 17 bases sitting between them. Germline values: CDR1 MNHEY, CDR2 SVGAGI. CDR3 sequence (DNA): TGTGCCAGCAGTCTCGGACAGAACATAGGCTATGGCTACACCTTC. Translation gives CASSLGQNIGYGYTF.

The rearrangement uses TRBV6-5 and TRBJ2-7, with D tentatively TRBD1 (6 bases). The CDR3 runs 14 residues. Deletions cut 2 bases from V and 4 bases from J, with 12 bases between. CDR1 is MNHEY, CDR2 SVGAGI, per germline. CDR3 sequence reads: CASSYRAGDYEQYF. The CDR3 DNA sequence: TGTGCCAGCAGTTACAGGGCAGGGGATTACGAGCAGTACTTC.

A single count supports this clone. The chain carries TRBV5-4 and TRBJ1-1, with D perhaps matching TRBD1 (5 bases). This CDR3 contains 15 residues. Germline CDR1 and CDR2: SGHNT and YYREEE (reference sequence). Trimming removed 3 bases at V and 1 base at J, with 13 bases between. The CDR3 DNA reads as TGTGCCAGCAGCTCAGCAGGGATAGGGAACACTGAAGCTTTCTTT. Residues: CASSSAGIGNTEAFF.

J is TRBJ2-5 and V is TRBV10-3; a possible D gene is TRBD2 (6 bases). CDR3 length: 14 amino acids. V dropped 1 base and J dropped 5 bases, with 11 bases sitting between them. From germline, CDR1 is ENHRY and CDR2 SYGVKD. CDR3 residues: CAISEWGEVETQYF. The CDR3 bases are TGTGCCATCAGTGAGTGGGGGGAAGTGGAGACCCAGTACTTC.

In its sample, this clone was seen a few times. The chain joins TRBV7-2 to TRBJ1-2, with a possible D match to TRBD1 (5 bases). V lost 3 bases and J 3 bases, leaving 8 bases between the germline ends. The CDR3 is made up of 13 amino acids. Germline CDR1 SGHTA, CDR2 FQGNSA. The CDR3 bases are TGTGCCAGCAGCTTGGGGGGGTACTATGGCTACACCTTC. Translating it yields CASSLGGYYGYTF.

The chain employs TRBV5-6 and TRBJ2-3; D not resolved. Germline V gene sequence: CDR1 SGHDT, CDR2 YYEEEE. Trimming shortened V by 0 bases and J by 7 bases, and 12 bases separated the two germline ends. This CDR3 spans 14 amino acids. The CDR3 protein is CASSLANGEHTQYF. The CDR3, as DNA: TGTGCCAGCAGCTTGGCCAACGGTGAACATACGCAGTATTTT.

Only a few counts were recorded for this clone. The rearrangement joins TRBV5-6 to TRBJ2-7; 8 nucleotides line up with TRBD1. From germline, CDR1 is SGHDT and CDR2 YYEEEE. The CDR3 is 14 residues long. V shed 4 bases and J 5 bases; nucleotides not matched to a gene: 8. Written as DNA, the CDR3 is TGTGCCAGCAGCCCTAGACAGGGGTGGAACGAGCAGTACTTC. It translates to CASSPRQGWNEQYF. Variable domain in full (rest from reference TRBV5-6 and TRBJ2-7): DAGVTQSPTHLIKTRGQQVTLRCSPKSGHDTVSWYQQALGQGPQFIFQYYEEEERQRGNFPDRFSGHQFPNYSSELNVNALLLGDSALYLCASSPRQGWNEQYFGPGTRLTVT.

This chain uses TRBV29-1 with TRBJ1-5, with D unresolved. This CDR3 region has 12 residues. The germline CDR1 and CDR2 sequences are SQVTM and ANQGSEA. Trimming took 5 bases from V and 0 from J, leaving 5 bases between them. Here the CDR3 reads CSVQDSNQPQHF. CDR3 bases: TGCAGCGTTCAGGATAGCAATCAGCCCCAGCATTTT. The variable domain in full, completed from reference TRBV29-1 and TRBJ1-5, reads SAVISQKPSRDICQRGTSLTIQCQVDSQVTMMFWYRQQPGQSLTLIATANQGSEATYESGFVIDKFPISRPNLTFSTLTVSNMSPEDSSIYLCSVQDSNQPQHFGDGTRLSIL.

The chain couples TRBV6-6 to TRBJ2-5; TRBD2 aligns across 10 bases. Germline V CDR1 and CDR2: MNHNY, SVGAGI (reference sequence). V was clipped by 6 bases and J by 2 bases; unmatched bases: 6. The CDR3 sequence is 15 residues long. CDR3 amino acids: CASRSGGADQETQYF. The CDR3 bases are TGTGCCAGCAGGAGCGGGGGGGCAGATCAAGAGACCCAGTACTTC.